This passage covers 22 T cell receptor beta chains from one sample sequenced in a study of shared clonotypes between healthy human individuals. Libraries were prepared by immunoSEQ multiplex PCR; TCRdb keeps only in-frame clonotypes and omits some of them. The table has more than 400,000 clones, about 96% seen once. The sample taken for sequencing was naive CD4+ T cells sorted from blood. Subset specified: CD45RA+ positively selected. Every receptor here comes from a woman aged 30 to 39 in good health.

This chain connects TRBV6-6 to TRBJ1-5; 8 bases map to TRBD1. The germline CDR1 and CDR2 sequences are MNHNY and SVGAGI (reference sequence). This CDR3 spans 16 amino acids. Losses at the gene ends were 5 bases for V and 7 bases for J; bases not matched to a gene: 13. The CDR3 bases are TGTGCCAGCAGTCCCGGACAGGGATCAAGTGTACAGCCCCAGCATTTT. Translated, it gives CASSPGQGSSVQPQHF.

This chain uses TRBV28 with TRBJ2-1; D might be TRBD2 (5 bases). Trimming pared 6 bases from V and 3 bases from J, leaving 21 bases between. This CDR3 is built from 17 residues. Germline V gives CDR1 MDHEN, CDR2 SYDVKM. CDR3 DNA sequence: TGTGCCAGCAGAGGTAGCGAGACAAGGACTGACTACAATGAGCAGTTCTTC. It is translated as CASRGSETRTDYNEQFF.

For the CDR3, the DNA is TGTGCCAGCAGTGAATGGAGTAGGAGCTCCTACAATGAGCAGTTCTTC. Encoded protein: CASSEWSRSSYNEQFF. The rearrangement uses TRBV25-1 and TRBJ2-1; no clear D. The V end was cut by 1 base, the J end by 0 bases, with 10 bases between. The CDR3 runs to 16 residues. Germline V gene sequence: CDR1 MGHDK, CDR2 SYGVNS. The full variable domain, its missing parts supplied by reference TRBV25-1 and TRBJ2-1, is EADIYQTPRYLVIGTGKKITLECSQTMGHDKMYWYQQDPGMELHLIHYSYGVNSTEKGDLSSESTVSRIRTEHFPLTLESARPSHTSQYLCASSEWSRSSYNEQFFGPGTRLTVL.

In this sample, this clone turned up a few times. The chain links TRBV19 to TRBJ2-2, with D perhaps matching TRBD1 (5 bases). V gave up 6 bases and J gave up 2 bases, with 7 bases separating them. Germline assignment: CDR1 LNHDA and CDR2 SQIVND (reference sequence). The CDR3 extends over 13 amino acids. CDR3 protein: CASRDTNTGELFF. The CDR3 DNA sequence: TGTGCCAGTAGGGACACCAACACCGGGGAGCTGTTTTTT.

The chain couples TRBV28 to TRBJ2-2; TRBD1 might be the D (6 bases). The germline gives CDR1 MDHEN, CDR2 SYDVKM. The CDR3 runs to 15 residues. Deletions cut 6 bases from V and 13 bases from J, with 24 bases between. CDR3 nucleotides: TGTGCCAGCAGCACCGCACAGGGCGGGTCCAAATGGCTGTTTTTT. This encodes CASSTAQGGSKWLFF.

V is TRBV12-5 and J is TRBJ1-1; D gene ambiguous. Germline V gene lookup returns CDR1 LGHNT and CDR2 FRNRAP. This CDR3 is built from 13 residues. V lost 2 bases, J lost 1 base, and 5 bases lay in between. Here the CDR3 DNA reads TGTGCTAGTGGTTTGAAGGGGAACACTGAAGCTTTCTTT. As protein: CASGLKGNTEAFF.

This clone was observed a single time. The gene calls are TRBV25-1 and TRBJ2-3, with D possibly TRBD2 on 5 matching bases. The V and J ends lost 3 bases and 2 bases respectively, with 12 bases between them. The CDR3 contains 15 residues. The germline gives CDR1 MGHDK, CDR2 SYGVNS. CDR3 sequence: CASSDSVAHTDTQYF. The CDR3, as DNA: TGTGCCAGCAGTGACTCGGTAGCGCACACAGATACGCAGTATTTT.

The chain couples TRBV9 to TRBJ1-1, with no clear D. The CDR3 spans 13 residues. With 2 bases removed from V and 1 base from J, the gap between germline ends came to 6 bases. The germline gives CDR1 SGDLS, CDR2 YYNGEE. The CDR3 DNA is TGTGCCAGCAGCGTTGCGGCGAACACTGAAGCTTTCTTT. Translating gives CASSVAANTEAFF.

The chain employs TRBV27 and TRBJ2-4; D unresolved. With 8 bases removed from V and 0 bases from J, the gap between germline ends came to 11 bases. Germline V lookup: CDR1 MNHEY, CDR2 SMNVEV (reference sequence). The CDR3 has 14 amino acids. CDR3 bases: TGTGCCAGCCGAGCCCCAGGAGCCAAAAACATTCAGTACTTC. Translation: CASRAPGAKNIQYF.

This chain joins TRBV7-3 and TRBJ2-1; 11 bases line up with TRBD2. J lost 4 bases, V lost 5 bases, and 7 bases had no gene match. Per germline, CDR1 SGHTA and CDR2 FQGTGA. The CDR3 is 16 amino acids. CDR3 region: CASSPTSSGGYNEQFF. The CDR3 nucleotides are TGTGCCAGCAGCCCAACCTCTAGCGGGGGGTACAATGAGCAGTTCTTC.

This chain uses TRBV7-9 with TRBJ2-2; TRBD1 or TRBD2 may be the D gene (5 bases each). The germline CDR1 and CDR2 sequences are SEHNR and FQNEAQ (reference sequence). The V gene lost 8 bases and the J gene lost 0 bases, with 13 bases spanning the gap. This CDR3 has 15 amino acids. The CDR3 loop reads CASQKGTTNTGELFF. The DNA of the CDR3 is TGTGCCAGCCAAAAAGGGACCACGAACACCGGGGAGCTGTTTTTT.

The chain is built from TRBV29-1 and TRBJ2-7, with 9 bases lining up with TRBD2. V gave up 6 bases and J gave up 6 bases; unmatched junction bases: 6. CDR1 SQVTM and CDR2 ANQGSEA come from the germline V gene. This CDR3 is 12 amino acids long. The CDR3 region is CSVVAGVSEQYF. The CDR3 DNA is TGCAGCGTGGTAGCGGGAGTATCCGAGCAGTACTTC.

The rearrangement links TRBV29-1 to TRBJ2-1; D might be TRBD2 (7 bases). This CDR3 has 15 residues. Germline loops: CDR1 SQVTM, CDR2 ANQGSEA. Trimming stripped 3 bases from V and 5 bases from J, with 17 bases between. The CDR3 spells CSVEGGRRPDNEQFF. CDR3 nucleotide sequence: TGCAGCGTTGAGGGGGGGCGGCGGCCCGACAATGAGCAGTTCTTC.

This chain links TRBV7-2 with TRBJ2-3; D is uncertain. The CDR3 is made up of 11 amino acids. Looked up from germline, CDR1 is SGHTA and CDR2 is FQGNSA. Trimming stripped 5 bases from V and 7 bases from J, with 7 bases between. CDR3 DNA sequence: TGTGCCAGCAGCATGTCTAATACGCAGTATTTT. This encodes CASSMSNTQYF.

This rearrangement joins TRBV2 to TRBJ2-6; no reliable D call. CDR1 is SNHLY and CDR2 is FYNNEI in the germline V gene. This CDR3 has 18 amino acids. V lost 5 bases, J lost 1 base, and 18 bases lay in between. The CDR3 nucleotides read TGTGCCAGCAGTCTCCGGTACCTTCCCTTTTCTGGGGCCAACGTCCTGACTTTC. This gives the protein CASSLRYLPFSGANVLTF.

Written as DNA, the CDR3 is TGTGCCAGCTCACCAAAGCTAGCGGGAGGGCCGGCCACCGGGGAGCTGTTTTTT. It encodes CASSPKLAGGPATGELFF. This chain uses TRBV18 with TRBJ2-2; TRBD2 matches at 12 bases. This CDR3 is built from 18 residues. The junction had 8 bases not matched to a gene; V was cut back by 2 bases and J by 4 bases. Per germline, CDR1 KGHSH and CDR2 LQKENI. Full variable domain (outside the CDR3, taken from reference TRBV18 and TRBJ2-2): NAGVMQNPRHLVRRRGQEARLRCSPMKGHSHVYWYRQLPEEGLKFMVYLQKENIIDESGMPKERFSAEFPKEGPSILRIQQVVRGDSAAYFCASSPKLAGGPATGELFFGEGSRLTVL.

The genes are TRBV7-9 and TRBJ1-5; no clear D. The CDR3 covers 16 residues. V lost 5 bases, J lost 0 bases, and 14 bases lay in between. The germline V gene encodes CDR1 SEHNR and CDR2 FQNEAQ (reference sequence). The CDR3 protein is CASSPFPRYSNQPQHF. CDR3 bases: TGTGCCAGCAGCCCTTTCCCACGATATAGCAATCAGCCCCAGCATTTT. The full variable domain, its missing parts supplied by reference TRBV7-9 and TRBJ1-5, is DTGVSQNPRHKITKRGQNVTFRCDPISEHNRLYWYRQTLGQGPEFLTYFQNEAQLEKSRLLSDRFSAERPKGSFSTLEIQRTEQGDSAMYLCASSPFPRYSNQPQHFGDGTRLSIL.

V is TRBV6-1 and J is TRBJ1-3, with a possible D match to TRBD1 (5 bases). This CDR3 region has 12 residues. V was cut by 8 bases and J by 0 bases, with 5 bases left in between. Germline CDR1 and CDR2: MNHNS and SASEGT. CDR3 bases: TGTGCCAGCGGGGGCTCTGGAAACACCATATATTTT. Translated: CASGGSGNTIYF.

A few counts support this clone. Other DNA sequences from this sample encode an identical CDR3 as well. V usage is TRBV28 and J usage is TRBJ1-2; a possible D gene is TRBD1 (5 bases). Germline lookup yields CDR1 MDHEN and CDR2 SYDVKM. CDR3 length: 12 residues. Trimming removed 1 base at V and 5 bases at J, with 5 bases between. The CDR3 sequence: CASSLSGYGYTF. The CDR3 DNA follows: TGTGCCAGCAGTTTATCAGGGTATGGCTACACCTTC.

V and J are TRBV5-1 and TRBJ2-1, with D unclear. The germline CDR1 and CDR2 sequences are SGHRS and YFSETQ. V dropped 0 bases and J dropped 15 bases, with 19 bases sitting between them. The CDR3 consists of 14 residues. CDR3 coding DNA: TGCGCCAGCAGCTTGGACACCCAGACCCGCAACCGGTTCTTC. Amino acid sequence: CASSLDTQTRNRFF.

The chain employs TRBV18 and TRBJ2-6; 7 positions agree with TRBD2. The CDR3 runs to 18 residues. From germline, CDR1 is KGHSH and CDR2 LQKENI. The J segment lost 0 bases and the V segment lost 3 bases, leaving 8 bases of the junction unmatched. CDR3 residues: CASSPLAVPSSGANVLTF. In nucleotides, the CDR3 is TGTGCCAGCTCACCTCTAGCGGTACCTTCCTCTGGGGCCAACGTCCTGACTTTC.

In its sample, this clone was seen once. This chain connects TRBV11-2 to TRBJ2-5; 12 bases line up with TRBD2. Trimming removed 7 bases from V and 2 bases from J; junction bases left unmatched: 11. This CDR3 comprises 17 residues. Germline loops: CDR1 SGHAT, CDR2 FQNNGV. The CDR3 bases are TGTGCCAGCACCCGACTAGCGGGAGACCCCACACAAGAGACCCAGTACTTC. Translating it yields CASTRLAGDPTQETQYF.